This paragraph covers one T cell receptor beta chain sequence. Antigen specificity is unknown. The data belong to a study of cytomegalovirus exposure and HLA in healthy donors. About the study: Among the 400 or so donors who were genotyped, 70% to 90% fell in the genetic ancestry cluster that is associated with self-reported Caucasian donors.

Regarding the study as a whole: Presence/absence analyses assumed roughly uniform sequencing depth across donors, which may not hold.

It was with 60 Vbeta and 13 Jbeta primers that the PCR ran. The table came from immunoSEQ multiplex PCR; TCRdb's copy has only in-frame clones and leaves some out. The table has about 91,000 clones, 60% to 65% seen once. There are 15 residues in the CDR3. Trimming shortened V by 4 bases and J by 4 bases, and 14 bases separated the two germline ends. Germline loops: CDR1 SEHNR, CDR2 FQNEAQ (reference sequence). V is TRBV7-9 and J is TRBJ1-3, with D maybe TRBD1 (6 bases). The clonotype was recovered from a human donor in good health. Material for sequencing was PBMCs. Here the CDR3 reads CASSSLGGAGNTIYF. For the CDR3, the DNA is TGTGCCAGCAGCTCCTTAGGGGGGGCCGGAAACACCATATATTTT.